The 5 T cell receptor beta chains below come from one sample, sequenced in a study of T cells in Graves' hyperthyroidism and ophthalmopathy. RNA transcripts provided the source from which TCR beta CDR3 regions were amplified. When the TCR CDR3 underwent first-round RT-PCR, the HTBI primer set was used. TCRdb reanalysed the multiplex PCR reads using MiXCR and keeps one entry per CDR3 protein. The table includes some 180,000 distinct CDR3 sequences, around a sixth detected once. The sequenced sample was blood. These receptor sequences come from a woman between 45 and 65 years old with Graves' hyperthyroidism.

The genes are TRBV3-1 and TRBJ2-5, with 7 bases aligning to TRBD1. Germline trimming cut 4 bases from V and 6 bases from J; bases unmatched to any gene: 23. The CDR3 totals 19 residues. Germline CDR1 LGHDT, CDR2 YNNKEL (reference sequence). The CDR3, as DNA: TGTGCCAGCAGCCCAATTTTAAAGGGGGACCCCAGGGGGACAAAGACCCAGTACTTC. Translated: CASSPILKGDPRGTKTQYF.

The V call is TRBV20-1, the J call TRBJ2-7, with 7 bases aligning to TRBD2. The CDR3 consists of 13 residues. The ends lost 4 bases at V and 2 bases at J; junction bases unmatched: 5. The germline gives CDR1 DFQATT, CDR2 SNEGSKA (reference sequence). CDR3 loop: CSATTSTTYEQYF. The CDR3 DNA is TGCAGTGCTACGACTAGCACAACCTACGAGCAGTACTTC.

The chain carries TRBV7-3 and TRBJ2-6; TRBD2 agrees at 8 bases. The ends lost 7 bases at V and 0 bases at J; junction bases unmatched: 2. The germline CDR1 and CDR2 sequences are SGHTA and FQGTGA. The CDR3 length is 15 residues. The CDR3 DNA reads TGTGCCAGCACCCGGGGGGGCTCTGGGGCCAACGTCCTGACTTTC. Its translation is CASTRGGSGANVLTF. The full variable domain, in which reference TRBV7-3 and TRBJ2-6 provide the parts outside the CDR3, is GAGVSQTPSNKVTEKGKYVELRCDPISGHTALYWYRQSLGQGPEFLIYFQGTGAADDSGLPNDRFFAVRPEGSVSTLKIQRTERGDSAVYLCASTRGGSGANVLTFGAGSRLTVL.

This clonotype appeared many times. The rearrangement links TRBV6-1 to TRBJ2-2; TRBD2 agrees at 9 bases. CDR3 size: 14 residues. V gave up 8 bases and J gave up 7 bases; unmatched junction bases: 8. Germline V gives CDR1 MNHNS, CDR2 SASEGT. The CDR3 nucleotides read TGTGCCAGCCGCGCGGGAGGGCCGGGCGGGGAGCTGTTTTTT. Its protein product is CASRAGGPGGELFF.

The chain recombines TRBV5-1 with TRBJ2-3; no firm D call. The CDR3 has 13 residues. CDR1 SGHRS and CDR2 YFSETQ come from the germline V gene. Trimming took off 4 bases at V and 5 bases at J, with 11 bases between the two ends. CDR3 in amino acids: CASSISPGDTQYF. The CDR3 region has the DNA TGCGCCAGCAGCATTTCCCCCGGAGATACGCAGTATTTT. Drawing the rest from reference TRBV5-1 and TRBJ2-3, the complete variable domain is KAGVTQTPRYLIKTRGQQVTLSCSPISGHRSVSWYQQTPGQGLQFLFEYFSETQRNKGNFPGRFSGRQFSNSRSEMNVSTLELGDSALYLCASSISPGDTQYFGPGTRLTVL.